This is a list of T cell receptor beta chains from one sample in a study of T-cell memory formation after mild COVID-19. TCRdb processed the 5' RACE reads anew with MiXCR; each CDR3 protein has one entry. The sample shows a few hundred thousand distinct CDR3 sequences, under 25% of them seen only once. Sequenced: PBMCs or a T cell subset sorted from them (not recorded which). The receptors stem from a man between 18 and 29 years old who had mild COVID-19 (a few samples of this study predate the infection). Cell type and time point are not known. CDR3s include the opening cysteine and the closing phenylalanine or tryptophan. D genes are given only for firm matches. The size field is filled for only some rows; it gives once, few, many or a size class.

J | size | D | V | CDR3 | DNA
TRBJ2-5 | few | TRBD2 | TRBV5-4 | CASSLSGGGGPRETQYF | TGTGCCAGCAGCCTATCCGGGGGCGGGGGGCCGAGGGAGACCCAGTACTTC
TRBJ2-7 | NA | NA | TRBV5-1 | CASSPNMGDEQYF | TGCGCCAGCAGTCCCAATATGGGGGACGAGCAGTACTTC
TRBJ2-1 | NA | NA | TRBV3-1 | CASSQGWGLYNEQFF | TGTGCCAGCAGCCAGGGGTGGGGGCTCTACAATGAGCAGTTCTTC
TRBJ2-2 | NA | TRBD2 | TRBV6-1 | CASSGGPDTGELFF | TGTGCCAGTTCGGGGGGGCCAGACACCGGGGAGCTGTTTTTT
TRBJ1-1 | few | TRBD1 | TRBV4-3 | CASSQDWAGGDTEAFF | TGCGCCAGCAGCCAAGATTGGGCAGGGGGTGACACTGAAGCTTTCTTT
TRBJ1-6 | few | TRBD1 | TRBV7-2 | CASSSGTGKTLHF | TGTGCCAGCAGCTCCGGGACAGGGAAAACCCTCCACTTT
TRBJ2-3 | few | NA | TRBV5-1 | CASSLGPVDTQYF | TGCGCCAGCAGCTTGGGGCCTGTAGATACGCAGTATTTT
TRBJ1-5 | NA | NA | TRBV15 | CATSRERYQPQHF | TGTGCCACCAGCAGAGAGAGATATCAGCCCCAGCATTTT
TRBJ2-2 | NA | NA | TRBV6-1 | CASSTLQGNTGELFF | TGTGCCAGCAGCACCCTCCAGGGAAACACCGGGGAGCTGTTTTTT
TRBJ1-1 | few | NA | TRBV20-1 | CSATFPRDGEKAFF | TGCAGTGCTACGTTCCCCAGGGACGGCGAAAAAGCTTTCTTT
TRBJ1-3 | once | NA | TRBV6-5 | CASSYSIHVYF | TGTGCCAGCAGTTACAGTATCCACGTATATTTT
TRBJ1-3 | many | NA | TRBV5-1 | CASSLEDGNTIYF | TGCGCCAGCAGCTTGGAAGATGGAAACACCATATATTTT
TRBJ2-4 | many | TRBD1 | TRBV18 | CASSPDRGRNIQYF | TGTGCCAGCTCGCCGGACAGGGGGAGAAACATTCAGTACTTC
TRBJ2-7 | few | TRBD1 | TRBV5-6 | CASSWTGGTRSGEQYF | TGTGCCAGCAGCTGGACAGGGGGAACGAGGTCTGGCGAGCAGTACTTC
TRBJ2-7 | few | NA | TRBV29-1 | CSVEDRQGVEYEQYF | TGCAGCGTTGAAGATCGTCAGGGCGTGGAATACGAGCAGTACTTC
TRBJ2-1 | NA | TRBD2 | TRBV7-6 | CASSTHPRGAGGDRYEQFF | TGTGCCAGCAGCACGCACCCTCGGGGAGCGGGGGGGGACCGGTATGAGCAGTTCTTC
TRBJ1-1 | NA | NA | TRBV11-2 | CATLGREKNTEAFF | TGTGCCACCCTAGGACGGGAGAAGAACACTGAAGCTTTCTTT
TRBJ2-5 | NA | TRBD1 | TRBV20-1 | CSARDPTGGSQETQYF | TGCAGTGCTAGAGATCCCACAGGGGGGTCCCAAGAGACCCAGTACTTC
TRBJ1-1 | NA | TRBD1 | TRBV29-1 | CSVELDRDEAFF | TGCAGCGTTGAACTCGACAGGGATGAAGCTTTCTTT
TRBJ2-5 | NA | NA | TRBV12-3/TRBV12-4 | CASSWGRLQETQYF | TGTGCCAGCAGTTGGGGACGGCTCCAAGAGACCCAGTACTTC